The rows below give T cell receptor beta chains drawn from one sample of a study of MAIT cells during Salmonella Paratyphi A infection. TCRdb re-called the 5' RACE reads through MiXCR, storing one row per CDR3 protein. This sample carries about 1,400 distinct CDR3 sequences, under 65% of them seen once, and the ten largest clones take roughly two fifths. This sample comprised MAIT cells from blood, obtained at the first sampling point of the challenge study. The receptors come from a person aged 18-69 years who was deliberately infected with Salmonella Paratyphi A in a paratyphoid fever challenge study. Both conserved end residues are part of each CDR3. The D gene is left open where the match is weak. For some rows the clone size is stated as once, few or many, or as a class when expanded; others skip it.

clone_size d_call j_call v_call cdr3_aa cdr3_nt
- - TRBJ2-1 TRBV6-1 CASSAPFGDHNEQFF TGTGCCAGCAGTGCCCCCTTTGGGGACCACAATGAGCAGTTCTTC
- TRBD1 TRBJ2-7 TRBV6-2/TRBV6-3 CASGHSGTGGSEQYF TGTGCCAGCGGACACTCCGGGACAGGGGGGAGCGAGCAGTACTTC
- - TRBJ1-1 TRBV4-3 CASSRNMEVRVTEAFF TGCGCCAGCAGCCGGAACATGGAGGTCAGGGTTACTGAAGCTTTCTTT
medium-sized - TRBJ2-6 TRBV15 CATSRDPLSGANVLTF TGTGCCACCAGCAGAGACCCCCTCTCTGGGGCCAACGTCCTGACTTTC
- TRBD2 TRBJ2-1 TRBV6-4 CASSDGDAGGHNEQFF TGTGCCAGCAGTGACGGGGACGCGGGGGGACACAATGAGCAGTTCTTC
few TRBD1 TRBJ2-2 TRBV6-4 CASSRTGVQDTGELFF TGTGCCAGCAGTAGGACAGGGGTTCAAGACACCGGGGAGCTGTTTTTT
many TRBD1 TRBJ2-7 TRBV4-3 CASSPLPGQGADEQYF TGCGCCAGCAGCCCCCTTCCGGGACAGGGGGCGGACGAGCAGTACTTC
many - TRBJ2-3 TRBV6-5 CASSRVVEDTQYF TGTGCCAGCAGCCGGGTGGTGGAAGATACGCAGTATTTT
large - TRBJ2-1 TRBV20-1 CSAPFGDHNEQFF TGCAGTGCCCCCTTTGGGGACCACAATGAGCAGTTCTTC
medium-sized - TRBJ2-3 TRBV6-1 CASSDTLGSTDTQYF TGTGCCAGCAGTGATACACTAGGTAGCACAGATACGCAGTATTTT
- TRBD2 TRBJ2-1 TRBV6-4 CASGDGLAGGEQFF TGTGCAAGCGGTGACGGGCTAGCGGGAGGTGAGCAGTTCTTC
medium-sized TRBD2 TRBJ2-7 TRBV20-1 CSARESGDAYEQYF TGCAGTGCTAGAGAGAGCGGGGACGCCTACGAGCAGTACTTC
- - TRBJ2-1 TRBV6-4 CASSDSSDTGEQFF TGTGCCAGCAGTGACTCGAGTGACACCGGGGAGCAGTTCTTC
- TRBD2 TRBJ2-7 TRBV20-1 CSARDHRSGDSTSGYEQYF TGCAGTGCTAGAGACCACCGATCCGGGGACTCGACTAGCGGCTACGAGCAGTACTTC
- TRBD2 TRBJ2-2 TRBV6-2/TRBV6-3 CASSGTSETGELFF TGTGCCAGCAGTGGGACTAGCGAAACCGGGGAGCTGTTTTTT
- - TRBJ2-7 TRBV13 CARDGDRESGEQYF TGTGCTAGAGATGGAGATCGGGAGTCAGGGGAGCAGTACTTC
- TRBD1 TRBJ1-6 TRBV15 CATSSDRGQFSPLHF TGTGCCACCAGCTCCGACAGGGGGCAGTTTTCACCCCTCCACTTT
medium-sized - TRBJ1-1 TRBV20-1 CRVPGQDVTEAFF TGCAGGGTCCCCGGGCAGGATGTCACTGAAGCTTTCTTT
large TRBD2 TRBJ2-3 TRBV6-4 CASSQTSGGTDTQYF TGTGCCAGCAGCCAAACTAGCGGGGGAACAGATACGCAGTATTTT
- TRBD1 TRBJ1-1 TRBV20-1 CSADTGEGHTEAFF TGCAGTGCTGATACAGGGGAGGGGCACACTGAAGCTTTCTTT
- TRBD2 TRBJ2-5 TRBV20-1 CSAKGGGPEETQYF TGCAGTGCTAAGGGCGGGGGGCCCGAGGAGACCCAGTACTTC
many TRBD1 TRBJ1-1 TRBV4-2 CASSQGTGAPGNTEAFF TGTGCCAGCAGCCAGGGGACAGGCGCCCCGGGAAACACTGAAGCTTTCTTT
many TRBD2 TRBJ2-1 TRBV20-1 CSLPGLGDLNEQFF TGCAGTCTTCCGGGACTAGGTGATCTCAATGAGCAGTTCTTC
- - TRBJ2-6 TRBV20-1 CSARDGGGQDGNSGANVLTF TGCAGTGCTAGAGATGGGGGGGGCCAAGATGGAAACTCTGGGGCCAACGTCCTGACTTTC
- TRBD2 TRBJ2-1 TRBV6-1 CASSNSLAGEGNEQFF TGTGCCAGCAGCAACTCTCTAGCGGGAGAGGGCAATGAGCAGTTCTTC